The sequence of this T cell receptor (beta chain) was determined in a study of Graves' ophthalmopathy and Graves' hyperthyroidism. On the study more broadly: Peripheral blood (taken before any treatment) was collected at initial diagnosis.

On this clonotype: Its specificity is unknown.

Hyperthyroidism is called stable when no ophthalmopathy develops within 18 months of follow-up. Amplification of the TCR beta CDR3 regions used RNA transcripts (as template). The workflow started with a first-round RT-PCR run with HTBI primers and then moved on to a second-round multiplex PCR. TCRdb reanalysed the multiplex PCR reads using MiXCR and keeps one entry per CDR3 protein. The sample has 300,000 to 500,000 distinct CDR3 sequences; 15% are singletons. General study results and limits: Built on 13 signatures, a model told ophthalmopathy apart from stable hyperthyroidism with about 91% sensitivity and approximately 80% specificity.

This CDR3 is built from 13 residues. The germline V gene has CDR1 SEHNR and CDR2 FQNEAQ (reference sequence). V was trimmed by 1 base and J by 5 bases, leaving 5 bases between them. This chain links TRBV7-9 with TRBJ2-2; no clear D gene. Sequenced input: peripheral blood. This clonotype was obtained from a young woman with stable Graves' hyperthyroidism. This CDR3 reads CASSLGQTGELFF. The DNA of the CDR3 is TGTGCCAGCAGCTTAGGACAAACCGGGGAGCTGTTTTTT.